This entry lists 4 T cell receptor beta chains sequenced from one sample in a study of cytomegalovirus exposure and HLA in healthy donors. PCR used 60 Vbeta primers and 13 Jbeta primers. Produced via immunoSEQ multiplex PCR; TCRdb's table is partial and in-frame only. The sample holds 150,000 to 200,000 clones, roughly 80% seen once. Sequenced sample: PBMCs. The receptors shown here come from a woman in her late teens or twenties in good health and CMV-seronegative.

The chain recombines TRBV7-9 with TRBJ2-1; TRBD2 agrees at 12 bases. The trim removed 2 bases at V and 9 bases at J, leaving 8 bases unmatched. CDR1 SEHNR and CDR2 FQNEAQ come from the germline V gene (reference sequence). There are 16 residues in the CDR3. The CDR3 DNA follows: TGTGCCAGCAGCTTATGGCTAGCGGGAGGGCCAAGTGAGCAGTTCTTC. Its translation is CASSLWLAGGPSEQFF.

The chain is built from TRBV18 and TRBJ2-1; D is ambiguous. Trimming took off 6 bases at V and 9 bases at J, with 15 bases between the two ends. The germline V gene has CDR1 KGHSH and CDR2 LQKENI. The CDR3 consists of 13 residues. The CDR3 DNA reads TGTGCCAGCTCCCCCTACGGGTTTGCTGAGCAGTTCTTC. Its translation is CASSPYGFAEQFF.

V is TRBV28 and J is TRBJ2-7; TRBD2 matches 7 bases. The J call is doubtful: the DNA matches TRBJ2-1 better. Germline CDR1 MDHEN, CDR2 SYDVKM. This CDR3 contains 14 residues. CDR3 DNA: TGTGCCAGCAATGTAGACGGGAGGTACAATGAGCAGTTCTTC. Translating it yields CASNVDGRYNEQFF.

The chain joins TRBV2 to TRBJ1-2, with D hard to call. CDR1 and CDR2 (germline): SNHLY, FYNNEI. The CDR3 has 14 amino acids. Trimming pared 0 bases from V and 4 bases from J, leaving 9 bases between. The CDR3 DNA is TGTGCCAGCAGTGAAGCGCCGGGTTTCTATGGCTACACCTTC. It specifies CASSEAPGFYGYTF.